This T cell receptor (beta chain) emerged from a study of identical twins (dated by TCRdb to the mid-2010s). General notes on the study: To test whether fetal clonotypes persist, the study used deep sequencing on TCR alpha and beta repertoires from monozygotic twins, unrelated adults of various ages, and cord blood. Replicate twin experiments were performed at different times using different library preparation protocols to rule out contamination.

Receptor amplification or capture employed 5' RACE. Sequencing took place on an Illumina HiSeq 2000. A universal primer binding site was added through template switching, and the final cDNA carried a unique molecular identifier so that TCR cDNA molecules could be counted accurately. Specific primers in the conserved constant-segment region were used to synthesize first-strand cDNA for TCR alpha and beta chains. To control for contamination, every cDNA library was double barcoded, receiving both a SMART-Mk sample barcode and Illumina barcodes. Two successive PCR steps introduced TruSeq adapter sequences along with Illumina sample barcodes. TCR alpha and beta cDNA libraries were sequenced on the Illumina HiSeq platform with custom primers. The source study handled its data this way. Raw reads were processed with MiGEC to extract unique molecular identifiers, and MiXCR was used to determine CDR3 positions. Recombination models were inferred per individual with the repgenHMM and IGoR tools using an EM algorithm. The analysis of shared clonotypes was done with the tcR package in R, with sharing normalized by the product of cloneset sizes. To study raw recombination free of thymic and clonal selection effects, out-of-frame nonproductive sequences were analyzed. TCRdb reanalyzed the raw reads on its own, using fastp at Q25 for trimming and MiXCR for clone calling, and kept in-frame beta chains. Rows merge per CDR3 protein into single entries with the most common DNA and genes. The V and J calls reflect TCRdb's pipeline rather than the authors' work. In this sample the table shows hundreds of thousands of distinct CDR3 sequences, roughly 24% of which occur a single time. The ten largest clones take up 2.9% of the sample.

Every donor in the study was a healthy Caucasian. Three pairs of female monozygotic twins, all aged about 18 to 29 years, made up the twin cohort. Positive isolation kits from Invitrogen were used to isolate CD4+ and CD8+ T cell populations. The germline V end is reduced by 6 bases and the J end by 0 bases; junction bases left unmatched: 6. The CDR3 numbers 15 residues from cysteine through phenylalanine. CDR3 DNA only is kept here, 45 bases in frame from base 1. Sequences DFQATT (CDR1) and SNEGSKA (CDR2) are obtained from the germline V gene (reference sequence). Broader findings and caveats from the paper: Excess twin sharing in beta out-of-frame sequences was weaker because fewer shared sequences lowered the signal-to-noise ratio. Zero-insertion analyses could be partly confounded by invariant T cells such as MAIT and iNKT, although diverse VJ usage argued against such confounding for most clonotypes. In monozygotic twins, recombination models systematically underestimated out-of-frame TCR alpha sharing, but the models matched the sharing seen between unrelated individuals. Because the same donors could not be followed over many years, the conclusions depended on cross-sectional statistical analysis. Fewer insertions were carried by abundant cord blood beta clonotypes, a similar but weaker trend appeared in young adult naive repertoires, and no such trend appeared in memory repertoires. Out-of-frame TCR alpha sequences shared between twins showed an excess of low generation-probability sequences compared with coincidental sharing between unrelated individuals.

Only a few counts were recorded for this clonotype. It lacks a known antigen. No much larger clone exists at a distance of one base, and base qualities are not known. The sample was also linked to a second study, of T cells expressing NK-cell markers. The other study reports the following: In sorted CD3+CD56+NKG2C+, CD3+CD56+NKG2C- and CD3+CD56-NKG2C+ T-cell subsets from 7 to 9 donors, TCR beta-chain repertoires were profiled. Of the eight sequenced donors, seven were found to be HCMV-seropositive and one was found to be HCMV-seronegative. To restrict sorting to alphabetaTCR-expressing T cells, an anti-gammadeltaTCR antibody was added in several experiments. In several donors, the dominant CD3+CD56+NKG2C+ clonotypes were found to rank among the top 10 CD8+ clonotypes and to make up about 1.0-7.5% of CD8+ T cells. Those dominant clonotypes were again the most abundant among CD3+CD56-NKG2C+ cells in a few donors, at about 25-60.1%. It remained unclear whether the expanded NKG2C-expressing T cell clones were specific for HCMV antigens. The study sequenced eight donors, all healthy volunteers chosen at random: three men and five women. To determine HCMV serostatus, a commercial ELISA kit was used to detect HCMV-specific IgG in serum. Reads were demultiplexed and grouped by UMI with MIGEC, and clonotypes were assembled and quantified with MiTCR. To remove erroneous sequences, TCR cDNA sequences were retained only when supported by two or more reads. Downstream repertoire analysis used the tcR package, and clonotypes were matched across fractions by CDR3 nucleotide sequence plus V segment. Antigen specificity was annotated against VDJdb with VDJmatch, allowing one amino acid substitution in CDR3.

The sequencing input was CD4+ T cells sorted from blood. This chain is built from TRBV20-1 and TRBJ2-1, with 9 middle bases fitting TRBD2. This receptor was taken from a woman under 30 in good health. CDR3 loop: CSAISGSVSYNEQFF. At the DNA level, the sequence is TGCAGTGCGATTAGCGGGAGTGTCTCCTACAATGAGCAGTTCTTC.